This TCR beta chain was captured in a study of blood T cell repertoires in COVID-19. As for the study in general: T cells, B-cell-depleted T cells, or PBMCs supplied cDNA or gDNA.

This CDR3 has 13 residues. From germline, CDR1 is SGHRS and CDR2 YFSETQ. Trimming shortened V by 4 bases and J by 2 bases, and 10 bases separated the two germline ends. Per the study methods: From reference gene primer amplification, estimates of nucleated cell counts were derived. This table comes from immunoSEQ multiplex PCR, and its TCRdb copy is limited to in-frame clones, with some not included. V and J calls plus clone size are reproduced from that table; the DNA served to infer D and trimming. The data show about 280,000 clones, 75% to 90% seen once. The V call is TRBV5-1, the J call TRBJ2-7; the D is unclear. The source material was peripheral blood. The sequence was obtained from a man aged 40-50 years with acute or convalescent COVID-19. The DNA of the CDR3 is TGCGCCAGCAGCATCCTCCCCGCCTACGAGCAGTACTTC. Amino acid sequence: CASSILPAYEQYF.